The count of the clone carrying this T cell receptor beta chain is one. Its antigen is as yet unknown. Some clones are missing from TCRdb's copy, which holds only in-frame ones; the method was immunoSEQ multiplex PCR. The sample has 95,000 to 110,000 clones; 75% to 90% are singletons. The CDR3 spans 16 residues. Per the germline V gene, CDR1 is SQVTM and CDR2 is ANQGSEA. The V gene lost 3 bases and the J gene lost 4 bases, with 21 bases spanning the gap. The data originate from a study of T cell responses to AZD1222 COVID-19 vaccine. Points from the study as a whole: White British ancestry dominated among donors, who included more females, and clonal diversity was possibly underestimated. Samples come after the peak T cell response, not at day 14.

The specimen comprised peripheral blood, sampled on day 0 of AZD1222 vaccination. The V gene is TRBV29-1, the J gene TRBJ1-2, with D perhaps TRBD1 (6 bases). The receptor's source is an adult in good health. CDR3 nucleotide sequence: TGCAGCGTTGACGCGGGGGCACGGGTTTCAAGCTATGGCTACACCTTC. Translating it yields CSVDAGARVSSYGYTF.